These 32 T cell receptor beta chains were all obtained from the same sample, sequenced in a study of T cell responses to AZD1222 COVID-19 vaccine. Assay: immunoSEQ multiplex PCR; the TCRdb copy retains only in-frame clones and omits some. The profile shows fewer than 200,000 clones, about 88% of them singletons. Sequenced material: peripheral blood, taken 28 days after the second AZD1222 dose. These receptors all stem from an adult who received the AZD1222 COVID-19 vaccine.

CDR3 bases: TGTGCCAGCAGCTTAGGAAGGACGGCGATTGTGAGGACCATATATTTT. Its translation: CASSLGRTAIVRTIYF. The chain couples TRBV7-9 to TRBJ1-3; no firm D call. Germline V gene lookup returns CDR1 SEHNR and CDR2 FQNEAQ (reference sequence). CDR3 length: 16 residues. V lost 1 base and J 10 bases, leaving 20 bases between the germline ends.

This rearrangement joins TRBV6-2 or TRBV6-3 to TRBJ2-7, with TRBD2 as a possible D gene (6 bases). Germline CDR1 and CDR2: MNHEY and SVGEGT. This CDR3 has 14 amino acids. Trimming removed 6 bases from V and 4 bases from J, with 16 bases in between. This chain's CDR3 is CASSRSGLKYEQYF. DNA for the CDR3: TGTGCCAGCAGCCGAAGCGGGCTCAAGTACGAGCAGTACTTC.

The chain recombines TRBV28 with TRBJ2-7; 8 bases align to TRBD1. Germline trimming cut 5 bases from V and 2 bases from J; bases unmatched to any gene: 5. CDR3 length equals 14 residues. Germline CDR1 is MDHEN and CDR2 is SYDVKM. As DNA, the CDR3 is TGTGCCAGCAGTCGGACAGGGAGACCCTACGAGCAGTACTTC. Amino acid sequence: CASSRTGRPYEQYF.

The chain combines TRBV5-1 with TRBJ2-7; tentatively, D is TRBD1 or TRBD2 (5 bases each). CDR3 length: 13 amino acids. V lost 7 bases to trimming and J lost 3 bases, with 14 bases between them. Germline-derived CDR1 and CDR2 are SGHRS and YFSETQ. CDR3 DNA sequence: TGCGCCAGCTCCGGGGCAGGGATCTACGAGCAGTACTTC. Protein product: CASSGAGIYEQYF.

This clone has only a few counts. The chain joins TRBV15 to TRBJ1-1; 9 bases fit TRBD1. Per germline, CDR1 LNHNV and CDR2 YYDKDF (reference sequence). CDR3 length: 16 residues. J was trimmed by 7 bases and V by 3 bases; bases with no gene match: 12. For the CDR3, the DNA is TGTGCCACCAGCAGTGCCGGGACAGGGCGTTGGCATGAAGCTTTCTTT. Translation: CATSSAGTGRWHEAFF.

The chain is built from TRBV5-1 and TRBJ1-4, with D possibly TRBD1 on 6 matching bases. This CDR3 has 14 residues. V lost 6 bases and J lost 3, with 12 bases in between. The germline gives CDR1 SGHRS, CDR2 YFSETQ. CDR3 sequence (DNA): TGCGCCAGCAAAGAGGGACAAGCTAATGAAAAACTGTTTTTT. Translation: CASKEGQANEKLFF.

The chain links TRBV5-4 to TRBJ2-5; TRBD2 is a possible D gene (6 bases). The CDR3 spans 14 residues. The V gene lost 0 bases and the J gene lost 5 bases, with 11 bases spanning the gap. CDR1 and CDR2 from the germline V gene are SGHNT and YYREEE (reference sequence). The CDR3 sequence is CASSLDGEEETQYF. The CDR3, as DNA: TGTGCCAGCAGCTTGGATGGGGAGGAGGAGACCCAGTACTTC. Based on the CDR3 plus reference TRBV5-4 and TRBJ2-5, the full variable domain is ETGVTQSPTHLIKTRGQQVTLRCSSQSGHNTVSWYQQALGQGPQFIFQYYREEENGRGNFPPRFSGLQFPNYSSELNVNALELDDSALYLCASSLDGEEETQYFGPGTRLLVL.

The V call is TRBV24-1, the J call TRBJ2-2, with D perhaps matching TRBD2 (5 bases). V shed 7 bases and J shed 3 bases, with 11 bases lying between them. Germline loops: CDR1 KGHDR, CDR2 SFDVKD. The CDR3 length is 14 residues. The CDR3 nucleotides are TGTGCCACCAGGTCTAGCAGACACACCGGGGAGCTGTTTTTT. Protein: CATRSSRHTGELFF.

This chain connects TRBV28 to TRBJ2-7; tentative D call: TRBD2 (6 bases). V lost 8 bases, J lost 0 bases, and 8 bases lay in between. This CDR3 has 12 residues. From germline, CDR1 is MDHEN and CDR2 SYDVKM. The CDR3 spells CASGGSSYEQYF. The CDR3 nucleotides read TGTGCCAGCGGAGGGAGCTCCTACGAGCAGTACTTC.

The J gene is TRBJ2-3, the V gene TRBV10-3, with D unclear. This CDR3 region has 11 residues. V shed 4 bases and J shed 6 bases, with 5 bases lying between them. Germline CDR1 and CDR2: ENHRY and SYGVKD. The CDR3 DNA reads as TGTGCCATCAGTGCTTCGGATACGCAGTATTTT. This translates into CAISASDTQYF.

The rearrangement joins TRBV6-4 to TRBJ2-2; 13 bases match TRBD2. The CDR3 sequence is 18 residues long. CDR1 and CDR2 (germline): MRHNA, SNTAGT. V was pared by 6 bases and J by 7 bases, with 14 bases of the junction left unmatched. CDR3 loop: CASSGTSGTTPGHGELFF. CDR3 nucleotides: TGTGCCAGCAGCGGGACTAGCGGGACAACCCCGGGGCACGGGGAGCTGTTTTTT.

The chain has TRBV6-2 or TRBV6-3 and TRBJ2-7, with TRBD2 matching 15 bases. The CDR3 sequence is 16 residues long. V dropped 4 bases and J dropped 2; count of bases not matched to a gene: 3. The germline gives CDR1 MNHEY, CDR2 SVGEGT. CDR3 protein: CASSWTSGRAPYEQYF. In nucleotides, the CDR3 is TGTGCCAGCAGTTGGACTAGCGGGAGGGCCCCCTACGAGCAGTACTTC.

J is TRBJ2-6 and V is TRBV19; D is perhaps TRBD2 (5 bases). V lost 4 bases and J 1 base, leaving 17 bases between the germline ends. This CDR3 has 18 residues. The germline V gene has CDR1 LNHDA and CDR2 SQIVND (reference sequence). The CDR3 nucleotides are TGTGCCAGTAGTACGACCCACTTGACGGGGTCTGGGGCCAACGTCCTGACTTTC. This sequence encodes CASSTTHLTGSGANVLTF.

The genes are TRBV6-1 and TRBJ1-6; D unclear. CDR1 is MNHNS, CDR2 SASEGT, per germline. This CDR3 has 17 residues. V was trimmed by 2 bases and J by 6 bases, leaving 17 bases between them. The CDR3 nucleotides are TGTGCCAGCAGTGAAAGCGTGGCGCAGATCCCTAATTCACCCCTCCACTTT. This sequence encodes CASSESVAQIPNSPLHF.

This clone occurred once. The chain is built from TRBV7-6 and TRBJ1-2; weak D call: TRBD1 (5 bases). Germline V gene sequence: CDR1 SGHVS, CDR2 FNYEAQ. The CDR3 length is 12 residues. Deletions cut 1 base from V and 10 bases from J, with 10 bases between. The CDR3 here is CASSLERGVYTF. DNA for the CDR3: TGTGCCAGCAGCTTAGAACGAGGGGTCTACACCTTC.

The J gene is TRBJ2-1, the V gene TRBV4-3; the D gene is possibly TRBD1 (6 bases). The germline CDR1 and CDR2 sequences are LGHNA and YSLEER. The CDR3 loop spans 16 amino acids. Trimming pared 1 base from V and 0 bases from J, leaving 10 bases between. The CDR3 bases are TGCGCCAGCAGCCAAGTTACAGGGAGCTCCTACAATGAGCAGTTCTTC. It is translated as CASSQVTGSSYNEQFF.

The genes are TRBV12-5 and TRBJ2-6, with D unclear. In germline, CDR1 is LGHNT, CDR2 FRNRAP. V lost 4 bases, J lost 1 base, and 11 bases lay in between. The CDR3 is 16 residues long. The CDR3 loop reads CASGSPGPSGANVLTF. The CDR3 DNA is TGTGCTAGTGGTTCCCCCGGACCATCTGGGGCCAACGTCCTGACTTTC.

CDR3 sequence reads: CASSTGLSGANVLTF. In DNA, the CDR3 is TGTGCCAGCAGCACAGGGTTGTCTGGGGCCAACGTCCTGACTTTC. This chain joins TRBV19 and TRBJ2-6; a weak D match, TRBD1 (6 bases). The germline V gene has CDR1 LNHDA and CDR2 SQIVND (reference sequence). V was trimmed by 9 bases and J by 1 base, leaving 13 bases between them. This CDR3 comprises 15 residues.

This chain uses TRBV7-9 with TRBJ2-3; D possibly matches TRBD1 or TRBD2 (5 bases each). This CDR3 is built from 14 residues. Trimming left V 2 bases short and J 2 bases short, with 8 bases between. Per germline, CDR1 SEHNR and CDR2 FQNEAQ (reference sequence). Here the CDR3 DNA reads TGTGCCAGCAGCTTATCCGGGGCCACAGATACGCAGTATTTT. It translates to CASSLSGATDTQYF.

About this clone itself: An end of the junction does not agree with germline; a read error may underlie this. The J gene is TRBJ1-4, the V gene TRBV18; maybe TRBD1 (5 bases). The CDR3 runs to 15 residues. CDR1 and CDR2 from the germline V gene are KGHSH and LQKENI. DNA for the CDR3: TGTGCCAGCTCACCCAGGGAGGCAACTAGTGAAAAACTGTTTTTT. Encoded protein: CASSPREATSEKLFF.

This sequence joins TRBV9 and TRBJ1-5; D might be TRBD1 (6 bases). Trimming cost V 4 bases and J 1 base, with 15 bases left between them. This CDR3 region has 16 residues. The germline gives CDR1 SGDLS, CDR2 YYNGEE. In DNA form, the CDR3 reads TGTGCCAGCAGCAAGGGGGGAGGGCAGAGCAATCAGCCCCAGCATTTT. Residues: CASSKGGGQSNQPQHF.

The chain links TRBV7-3 to TRBJ2-7, with a possible D match to TRBD2 (6 bases). V lost 1 base, J lost 3 bases, and 13 bases lay in between. Per the germline V gene, CDR1 is SGHTA and CDR2 is FQGTGA. The CDR3 length is 15 residues. The CDR3 protein is CASSLNDGTLYEQYF. The CDR3 region has the DNA TGTGCCAGCAGCTTAAATGATGGGACTCTCTACGAGCAGTACTTC.

The V and J genes are TRBV19 and TRBJ1-2, with D tentatively TRBD1 (5 bases). V was pared by 4 bases and J by 4 bases, with 13 bases between. Germline CDR1 is LNHDA and CDR2 is SQIVND (reference sequence). The CDR3 contains 14 residues. The CDR3 coding sequence is TGTGCCAGTAGTAACCCCACAGGACCCTATGGCTACACCTTC. Its protein is CASSNPTGPYGYTF.

The CDR3 DNA is TGTGCCAGCAGCTCCGTGGGCGGGGGCTATACCGGGGAGCTGTTTTTT. Its translation is CASSSVGGGYTGELFF. The chain is built from TRBV5-4 and TRBJ2-2; tentative D call: TRBD2 (7 bases). This CDR3 spans 16 amino acids. Between the trimmed V and J ends, which lost 3 bases and 5 bases, there was a span of 17 bases. Germline values: CDR1 SGHNT, CDR2 YYREEE (reference sequence).

The chain is built from TRBV11-3 and TRBJ2-1; 8 nucleotides line up with TRBD2. Per germline, CDR1 SGHNT and CDR2 YENEEA. The V and J ends lost 0 bases and 6 bases, in that order; junction bases with no gene match: 4. The CDR3 has 15 amino acids. CDR3 residues: CASSLELAESNEQFF. The CDR3 bases are TGTGCCAGCAGCTTAGAACTAGCGGAATCCAATGAGCAGTTCTTC.

The rearrangement joins TRBV12-3 or TRBV12-4 to TRBJ1-5, with D uncertain. The CDR3 has 12 amino acids. V dropped 3 bases and J dropped 7 bases, with 7 bases sitting between them. This chain's CDR3 is CASSLNRQPQHF. CDR3 nucleotide sequence: TGTGCCAGCAGTTTGAATCGGCAGCCCCAGCATTTT.

The chain is built from TRBV19 and TRBJ1-4; D unresolved. The germline V gene has CDR1 LNHDA and CDR2 SQIVND (reference sequence). CDR3 size: 14 residues. Trimming shortened V by 5 bases and J by 2 bases, and 9 bases separated the two germline ends. Here the CDR3 reads CASSRASTNEKLFF. The CDR3 DNA follows: TGTGCCAGTAGTCGAGCCAGCACTAATGAAAAACTGTTTTTT.

V usage is TRBV7-9 and J usage is TRBJ1-1, with D uncertain. The germline V gene has CDR1 SEHNR and CDR2 FQNEAQ (reference sequence). V gave up 3 bases and J gave up 5 bases, with 10 bases separating them. CDR3 length: 13 amino acids. The CDR3 nucleotides read TGTGCCAGCAGCTTTGAAGGGTGGACTGAAGCTTTCTTT. Translated: CASSFEGWTEAFF. The variable domain in full, completed from reference TRBV7-9 and TRBJ1-1, reads DTGVSQNPRHKITKRGQNVTFRCDPISEHNRLYWYRQTLGQGPEFLTYFQNEAQLEKSRLLSDRFSAERPKGSFSTLEIQRTEQGDSAMYLCASSFEGWTEAFFGQGTRLTVV.

This chain links TRBV18 with TRBJ2-7; TRBD1 agrees at 7 bases. Losses at the gene ends were 1 base for V and 7 bases for J; bases not matched to a gene: 7. Germline V gives CDR1 KGHSH, CDR2 LQKENI. CDR3 length equals 14 residues. CDR3 in amino acids: CASSPQAAGGEQYF. CDR3 sequence (DNA): TGTGCCAGCTCACCACAGGCGGCAGGGGGTGAGCAGTACTTC.

This chain links TRBV19 with TRBJ2-1; TRBD1 aligns across 7 bases. The trim removed 5 bases at V and 3 bases at J, leaving 10 bases unmatched. The CDR3 contains 16 residues. Germline V gene sequence: CDR1 LNHDA, CDR2 SQIVND (reference sequence). CDR3 sequence reads: CASSSTGDLYYNEQFF. CDR3 DNA sequence: TGTGCCAGTAGTTCTACAGGGGACCTCTACTACAATGAGCAGTTCTTC.

The chain employs TRBV6-5 and TRBJ2-7, with D unclear. Germline V gene data show CDR1 as MNHEY and CDR2 as SVGAGI. The CDR3 extends over 12 amino acids. V was shortened by 6 bases and J by 2 bases, with 8 bases between the two germline ends. DNA of the CDR3: TGTGCCAGCAGGGGCCAGCCCTACGAGCAGTACTTC. Its translation: CASRGQPYEQYF.

Here the CDR3 reads CASSPGQGAIDTQYF. The CDR3 DNA reads as TGTGCCAGCTCACCAGGACAGGGGGCAATAGATACGCAGTATTTT. This chain connects TRBV18 to TRBJ2-3; 11 bases are shared with TRBD1. CDR3 length: 15 residues. V lost 2 bases and J lost 5; bases outside the gene matches: 3. CDR1 is KGHSH, CDR2 LQKENI, per germline.